This T cell receptor (beta chain) was profiled in a study of T cell repertoires in cytomegalovirus infection. Whole-study context: CMV infection together with matching HLA type was indicated by public TCR beta signatures.

The germline gives CDR1 DFQATT, CDR2 SNEGSKA (reference sequence). CDR3 size: 17 residues. MiXCR, applied by TCRdb to the reads, yields one record per CDR3 protein. The sample contains 900,000 to 950,000 distinct CDR3 sequences, around a third of which appear only once. Study results and limitations: Carriers of CMV plus the relevant HLA were identified by cumulative public TCR beta family frequency. Dominant in the ex vivo response were TCR beta clonotypes restricted by HLA-C and specific for CMV.

For this clonotype: Its antigen is still unknown. Its ends do not fully match the called genes, so a read error is possible.

The chain employs TRBV20-1 and TRBJ2-1; 11 positions agree with TRBD2. This TCR was recovered from a human donor in good health (CMV status not recorded). Some clones in this sample may be carry-over from other donors' samples. The material was cultured CD8+ T cells from PBMCs, obtained from culture after CMV antigen stimulation. The CDR3 spells CSARDLAGGSYYNEQFF. The CDR3 DNA is TGCAGTGCCAGAGACCTAGCGGGGGGATCTTACTACAATGAGCAGTTCTTC.